The T cell receptor (beta chain) under discussion was sequenced for a study of cytomegalovirus exposure and HLA in healthy donors (dated by TCRdb to 2017 to 2019). Looking at the study overall: The roughly 670 repertoires of the first cohort and the 120 validation repertoires were produced on the same platform, according to a later analysis. The study aimed to test whether signatures of past pathogen exposure could be identified by cataloging public T cell receptors. Along with the roughly 670-subject first cohort, a separate validation cohort of 120 different subjects was used. To predict cytomegalovirus infection status, the study combined high-throughput TCR immunosequencing, statistical association of individual TCRs with disease status, and machine learning. The study at large found these results: In a later analysis, TCRs clustered in the first cohort were found to also tend to co-occur in the roughly 110 validation repertoires, with roughly 93% of cluster scores above 0. The study listed approximately 150 TCR beta chains as associated with cytomegalovirus. The authors suggested that the approach could potentially be generalized to other disease states and immunological phenotypes. A few of the identified cytomegalovirus-associated TCR beta chains were confirmed in vitro to be specific for cytomegalovirus antigens. In both the original and validation cohorts, the classifier was reported to diagnose cytomegalovirus status with high specificity and sensitivity. While some public TCRs were present in many individuals, most TCR sequences turned up only very rarely across donors. A later analysis lacked HLA typing for the validation cohort, so it scored co-occurrence in that cohort across all 110 or so repertoires.

Separate from the approximately 700-subject first cohort, the validation cohort of 95 to 150 subjects was the group to which the donors belonged. Library preparation used the immunoSEQ multiplex PCR assay. In the paper's pipeline: A statistical classification framework was built to diagnose cytomegalovirus status from the catalog of TCR beta chain sequences. The immuneACCESS repertoire file appears here via TCRdb, limited to in-frame rearrangements. These files lack a portion of the clones; in checked studies, under half of the deficit traces to unresolved V genes, and the cause of the others is not known. V and J calls and clone size follow that table, whereas D and trimming were derived from the DNA. The sample profile shows 200,000 to 250,000 clones; approximately 87% of them were found once. The ten largest clonotypes hold roughly 5.4% of the sample. Remarks on this clone: Its target antigen remains unknown. One base away there is no much larger clone; base qualities are not given.

The CDR3 spans 14 residues, from the cysteine through the phenylalanine. The CDR3 DNA has 42 bases and is translated from base 1. V is clipped by 3 bases and J by 2 bases, and the sequence between their germline boundaries is 11 bases long. CDR1 LNHDA and CDR2 SQIVND are derived from the germline V gene (reference sequence). The rearrangement joined TRBV19 to TRBJ2-7; the D segment is perhaps TRBD1 or TRBD2, each sharing 5 matched bases. This sequence originates from a woman younger than 35 in good health and CMV-seronegative. The sample taken for sequencing was PBMCs. The nucleotides are TGTGCCAGTAGTATCTGGGACCGCCCCTACGAGCAGTACTTC. Its protein reads: CASSIWDRPYEQYF.